This T cell receptor (beta chain) was found in a study of blood T cell repertoires in COVID-19. Turning to the study itself: Sources were T cells, B-cell-depleted T cells, or PBMCs; the material itself was cDNA or gDNA.

Of note for this clone: Other DNA sequences in the same sample also yield this CDR3.

The table came from immunoSEQ multiplex PCR; TCRdb's copy has only in-frame clones and leaves some out. Of some 78,000 clones listed, around 90% were seen once; the top ten hold 3.5% to 5%. The V gene's germline CDR1 is SGDLS and CDR2 YYNGEE. Trimming pared 0 bases from V and 4 bases from J, leaving 11 bases between. This CDR3 has 14 residues. The genes are TRBV9 and TRBJ2-7; D not certain. What was sequenced was peripheral blood. This receptor was obtained from a woman aged 80 or over with active or convalescent COVID-19. The CDR3 reads CASSVATGGYEQYF. As DNA, the CDR3 is TGTGCCAGCAGCGTAGCTACGGGTGGTTACGAGCAGTACTTC.